This TCR beta chain appears in the sequencing data of a study of T cells in Graves' hyperthyroidism and ophthalmopathy. General study findings and limits: Blood also held most thyroid clonotypes expanded beyond 0.001.

As to this clonotype: The target antigen is unknown.

Amplification yielded TCR beta CDR3 regions, with RNA transcripts as the source. During a first-round RT-PCR of the TCR CDR3, the HTBI primer set was used. TCRdb re-analysed the multiplex PCR reads in MiXCR, keeping a single row per CDR3 protein. This sample carries a few hundred thousand distinct CDR3 sequences, 14% of them seen once, and the ten largest clones take roughly 6.2%. Those with hyperthyroidism were 18 to 65 years old, newly diagnosed, and ill for under 2 months. The PBMCs were sourced from fresh peripheral blood (about 10 ml). There are 14 residues in the CDR3. V shed 3 bases and J shed 1 base, with 10 bases lying between them. Germline lookup yields CDR1 SGHNT and CDR2 YENEEA.

Sequences were obtained from blood. This TCR was recovered from a woman aged 25 to 39 with Graves' hyperthyroidism that later progressed to Graves' ophthalmopathy. The chain recombines TRBV11-3 with TRBJ2-7, with D perhaps matching TRBD2 (6 bases). CDR3 amino acids: CASSFGGKSYEQYF. CDR3 coding DNA: TGTGCCAGCAGCTTCGGCGGGAAATCCTACGAGCAGTACTTC.